The 8 T cell receptor beta chains below were found in one sample sequenced in a study of regulatory T cells. Amplification used 52 TRBV primers and 13 TRBJ primers. Profiling relied on immunoSEQ multiplex PCR, and the TCRdb table lists in-frame clones only, not all of them. The sample includes 10,000 or so clones, approximately 84% of them seen just once. Sequencing input: CD8+ T cells sorted from blood. These receptors came from a person aged 18 to 30 with CD3G deficiency.

The chain's CDR3 is CASSLRAGNEQFF. For the CDR3, the DNA is TGTGCCAGCAGTTTGAGGGCTGGCAATGAGCAGTTCTTC. V usage is TRBV28 and J usage is TRBJ2-1; tentatively, D is TRBD2 (5 bases). Germline V lookup: CDR1 MDHEN, CDR2 SYDVKM. The CDR3 is made up of 13 amino acids. V was clipped by 3 bases and J by 6 bases, with 9 bases between them.

The V and J genes are TRBV7-9 and TRBJ2-3; a weak D match, TRBD2 (7 bases). The germline V gene encodes CDR1 SEHNR and CDR2 FQNEAQ (reference sequence). The V gene lost 5 bases and the J gene lost 14 bases, with 17 bases spanning the gap. This CDR3 is 12 amino acids long. CDR3 sequence reads: CASSAGGGGLYF. The CDR3 DNA is TGTGCCAGCAGCGCCGGAGGGGGGGGCCTGTATTTT.

In the case of this clone: The sample contains more than one DNA sequence encoding this CDR3. For the CDR3, the DNA is TGTGCCAGCAGTTACGGGAATGAGCAGTTCTTC. The encoded protein is CASSYGNEQFF. The chain has TRBV6-6 and TRBJ2-1, with D unresolved. Between the trimmed V and J ends, which lost 2 bases and 7 bases, there was a span of 3 bases. Germline V gene sequence: CDR1 MNHNY, CDR2 SVGAGI (reference sequence). This CDR3 spans 11 amino acids.

This clone was observed once. This chain links TRBV5-3 with TRBJ2-5; perhaps TRBD1 as D (5 bases). TRBV5-3 is classed as an ORF, of uncertain function. This CDR3 contains 18 residues. Trimming took 6 bases from V and 5 from J, leaving 29 bases between them. The CDR3 sequence is CARMLFHDSFGELETQYF. The DNA of the CDR3 is TGTGCCAGAATGCTCTTCCACGACAGTTTCGGTGAGTTGGAGACCCAGTACTTC.

This clone counts as medium-sized. The same CDR3 also results from other DNA sequences found in this sample. CDR3 loop: CASSVETVYNEQFF. CDR3 DNA sequence: TGTGCCAGCAGTGTGGAGACAGTTTACAATGAGCAGTTCTTC. The chain uses TRBV6-1 and TRBJ2-1; the D gene is possibly TRBD1 (5 bases). Trimming removed 4 bases at V and 4 bases at J, with 11 bases between. Germline-derived CDR1 and CDR2 are MNHNS and SASEGT. The CDR3 is 14 amino acids.

The chain is built from TRBV28 and TRBJ1-1; D is unclear. This CDR3 region has 11 residues. The V end lost 2 bases, the J end lost 6 bases, and 4 bases lay between the germline ends. CDR1 is MDHEN and CDR2 is SYDVKM in the germline V gene. The CDR3 nucleotides are TGTGCCAGCAGTTTAGGGGCTGAAGCTTTCTTT. Protein sequence: CASSLGAEAFF.

The rearrangement joins TRBV7-8 to TRBJ1-4, with D possibly being TRBD1 (5 bases). In germline, CDR1 is SGHVS, CDR2 FQNEAQ. V was cut by 1 base and J by 7 bases, with 13 bases left in between. The CDR3 runs 15 residues. The CDR3: CASSLGRGAGEKLFF. The CDR3 DNA sequence: TGTGCCAGCAGCTTAGGCCGTGGGGCGGGTGAAAAACTGTTTTTT. Together with reference TRBV7-8 and TRBJ1-4, the CDR3 gives the full variable domain: GAGVSQSPRYKVAKRGQDVALRCDPISGHVSLFWYQQALGQGPEFLTYFQNEAQLDKSGLPSDRFFAERPEGSVSTLKIQRTQQEDSAVYLCASSLGRGAGEKLFFGSGTQLSVL.

By share, this clone counts as medium-sized (0.01 to 0.1%). The V gene is TRBV28, the J gene TRBJ1-5, with D unclear. The CDR3 runs to 16 residues. Deletions cut 3 bases from V and 2 bases from J, with 14 bases between. Germline CDR1 is MDHEN and CDR2 is SYDVKM. The CDR3 region is CASSFAGPLGNQPQHF. In nucleotides, the CDR3 is TGTGCCAGCAGTTTCGCAGGCCCTCTGGGCAATCAGCCCCAGCATTTT.